The text below deals with one TCR beta chain. Its antigen is undetermined. Germline V gene lookup returns CDR1 SEHNR and CDR2 FQNEAQ (reference sequence). The CDR3 is made up of 16 amino acids. V was pared by 6 bases and J by 3 bases, with 19 bases between. The protocol was immunoSEQ multiplex PCR, while the TCRdb copy is restricted to in-frame clones and leaves out a portion. The sample consists of more than 90,000 clones, over 80% of them appearing once. This sample was included in a study of CD4+ T cells in melanoma. Points from the study as a whole: A reported correlation linked neoantigen-specific CD4+ T cells to CD8+, macrophage and B cell function. Diverse differentiation states were reported for melanoma neoantigen-specific CD4+ T cells.

Sequenced sample: peripheral blood. The sequence was collected from a human donor with melanoma. The chain couples TRBV7-9 to TRBJ2-3; D might be TRBD1 or TRBD2, each matching 5 bases. The DNA of the CDR3 is TGTGCCAGCAGGTCCAGCTTGGAGAGGGGAACAGATACGCAGTATTTT. Translating it yields CASRSSLERGTDTQYF.